These 17 T cell receptor beta chains were sequenced from one sample in a study of molecular identifiers for immune sequencing clone quantification. Using its own MiXCR run on the PCR reads, TCRdb lists one record per CDR3 protein. This table holds roughly 320,000 distinct CDR3 sequences, about 20% found once. What was sequenced was naive CD8+ T cells from blood, with Jurkat cell RNA spiked in. Indicated subset: FACS-sorted CD8+CD4-CCR7+CD45RA+ naive T cells. The origin of the receptors is a human donor in good health. Some libraries in this study had Jurkat cell RNA spiked in.

The V call is TRBV4-3, the J call TRBJ2-3; TRBD2 matches at 10 bases. CDR1 is LGHNA, CDR2 YSLEER, per germline. Unmatched junction bases numbered 10, after V lost 0 bases and J lost 7 bases. This CDR3 contains 17 residues. The CDR3 sequence: CASSQEGGAGGGYTQYF. The CDR3 DNA reads as TGCGCCAGCAGCCAAGAAGGCGGAGCGGGGGGGGGATATACGCAGTATTTT.

As concerns this clonotype: A read error may be the cause here, since a much bigger clone is one base away. The chain uses TRBV7-9 and TRBJ2-1; the D call may be TRBD1 or TRBD2 (6 bases each). CDR1 and CDR2 (germline): SEHNR, FQNEAQ (reference sequence). CDR3 size: 16 residues. The CDR3 DNA reads TGTGCCAGCAGCAAACCGGGGGCCAGCGGATACAAAGAGCAGTTCTTC. Its translation: CASSKPGASGYKEQFF.

The gene calls are TRBV10-3 and TRBJ2-3; D is unresolved. The J call may be incorrect, as the DNA end agrees better with TRBJ1-5. Germline loops: CDR1 ENHRY, CDR2 SYGVKD. The CDR3 spans 13 residues. The CDR3 DNA reads as TGTGCCATCAGTGAGGCGGGAGAAGATACGCAGCATTTT. Translated, it gives CAISEAGEDTQHF.

This chain links TRBV28 with TRBJ1-4, with 9 bases aligning to TRBD1. V lost 5 bases, J lost 6 bases, and 4 bases stayed unmatched. The CDR3 is 14 residues long. CDR1 is MDHEN, CDR2 SYDVKM, per germline. In DNA, the CDR3 is TGTGCCAGCAGTGAGAGGACAGGGGATGAAAAACTGTTTTTT. Amino acids: CASSERTGDEKLFF.

This clonotype occurred many times. Compared with germline, one end of the junction differs, possibly owing to a read error. This sequence joins TRBV7-7 and TRBJ2-5; 16 positions agree with TRBD2. CDR1 and CDR2 (germline): SSHAT, FNYEAQ (reference sequence). This CDR3 contains 16 residues. CDR3 nucleotides: TGTGCTAGCAGTGGGACTAGCGGGAGGGCCCCGGAGACCCAGTACTTC. It yields the protein CASSGTSGRAPETQYF.

This clonotype was observed many times. The rearrangement joins TRBV19 to TRBJ1-5; tentatively, D is TRBD1 (5 bases). The CDR3 is 13 residues long. Deletions cut 3 bases from V and 4 bases from J, with 7 bases between. Germline CDR1 is LNHDA and CDR2 is SQIVND (reference sequence). CDR3 bases: TGTGCCAGTAGTATCGGGGGAAATCAGCCCCAGCATTTT. Translated, it gives CASSIGGNQPQHF.

This clonotype was observed at least ten times. J is TRBJ1-5 and V is TRBV29-1; D uncertain. Per the germline V gene, CDR1 is SQVTM and CDR2 is ANQGSEA. The CDR3 has 12 residues. Trimming took off 7 bases at V and 11 bases at J, with 18 bases between the two ends. This CDR3 reads CSAKEAIGTQHF. The CDR3 DNA sequence: TGCAGCGCAAAAGAAGCGATTGGCACCCAGCATTTT.

This clonotype occurred many times. This sequence joins TRBV20-1 and TRBJ2-2; D is uncertain. The CDR3 extends over 13 amino acids. Looked up from germline, CDR1 is DFQATT and CDR2 is SNEGSKA (reference sequence). The germline V and J ends were trimmed by 1 base and 5 bases, with 8 bases remaining between them. The CDR3 is CSARGKETGELFF. CDR3 bases: TGCAGTGCTAGAGGAAAGGAGACCGGGGAGCTGTTTTTT.

In this sample, this clonotype turned up many times. J is TRBJ2-7 and V is TRBV5-1; D may be TRBD1 (5 bases). The germline V and J ends were trimmed by 5 bases and 0 bases, with 18 bases remaining between them. The CDR3 loop spans 16 amino acids. Germline values: CDR1 SGHRS, CDR2 YFSETQ. In DNA form, the CDR3 reads TGCGCCAGCAGGGGGCATACGACGCTGAGCTCCTACGAGCAGTACTTC. It codes for CASRGHTTLSSYEQYF.

This clonotype was seen ten or more times. CDR3 region: CSVSGTSNSGELFF. The CDR3 DNA reads TGCAGCGTGTCGGGGACCAGCAATTCCGGGGAGCTGTTTTTT. The chain employs TRBV29-1 and TRBJ2-2; D could derive from TRBD1 or TRBD2 (5 bases each). The CDR3 totals 14 residues. Trimming stripped 6 bases from V and 6 bases from J, with 17 bases between. CDR1 is SQVTM, CDR2 ANQGSEA, per germline.

The sample holds many counts of this clonotype. CDR3 protein: CASSFIAGQPQHF. The CDR3 DNA sequence: TGTGCCAGCAGCTTCATCGCAGGTCAGCCCCAGCATTTT. The V gene is TRBV7-2, the J gene TRBJ1-5; D not resolved. CDR3 length: 13 residues. Trimming took 3 bases from V and 6 from J, leaving 9 bases between them. Germline lookup yields CDR1 SGHTA and CDR2 FQGNSA.

Details on this clonotype: A much larger clone sits a single nucleotide away, making a read error possible. The chain recombines TRBV4-3 with TRBJ1-2, with 8 bases identical to TRBD1. CDR3 length: 15 residues. CDR1 is LGHNA and CDR2 is YSLEER in the germline V gene. CDR3 amino acids: CASSQDSTRQGSYSF. In DNA, the CDR3 is TGCGCCAGCAGCCAAGACTCCACCCGACAGGGGAGCTACAGCTTC.

This clonotype was picked up many times. The chain employs TRBV2 and TRBJ2-2; perhaps TRBD1 as D (5 bases). With 3 bases removed from V and 0 bases from J, the gap between germline ends came to 14 bases. The CDR3 contains 17 residues. Germline lookup yields CDR1 SNHLY and CDR2 FYNNEI. The CDR3 DNA reads as TGTGCCAGCAGTGACAATCCCGGACACGCGAACACCGGGGAGCTGTTTTTT. Translating gives CASSDNPGHANTGELFF.

There are many counts of this clonotype. V gene TRBV6-6 combines with J gene TRBJ1-5, with D uncertain. In germline, CDR1 is MNHNY, CDR2 SVGAGI (reference sequence). Trimming stripped 5 bases from V and 1 base from J, with 18 bases between. The CDR3 is 17 amino acids. DNA of the CDR3: TGTGCCAGCAGTCCCCCAGGAGGGATGTTGAGCAATCAGCCCCAGCATTTT. Residues: CASSPPGGMLSNQPQHF.

This clonotype came up a few times. CDR3 DNA sequence: TGTGCCAGCAGTTACTCCGGGAGAGAGTTGGATGAGCAGTTCTTC. Translating it yields CASSYSGRELDEQFF. The chain links TRBV6-2 or TRBV6-3 to TRBJ2-1; tentatively, D is TRBD2 (6 bases). Trimming took 0 bases from V and 8 from J, leaving 14 bases between them. The CDR3 has 15 amino acids. CDR1 is MNHEY, CDR2 SVGEGT, per germline.

This clonotype was found many times. The chain joins TRBV5-1 to TRBJ2-3; no clear D gene. The CDR3 extends over 13 amino acids. CDR1 and CDR2 (germline): SGHRS, YFSETQ. V was shortened by 2 bases and J by 6 bases, with 10 bases between the two germline ends. The CDR3: CASSFTVGDTQYF. Written as DNA, the CDR3 is TGCGCCAGCAGCTTTACCGTGGGGGATACGCAGTATTTT.

This clonotype was observed a handful of times. Here the CDR3 omits its conserved ending phenylalanine or tryptophan, so a read error is the likely source. The chain joins TRBV7-2 to TRBJ2-1; D unresolved. V lost 1 base and J lost 4, with 5 bases in between. Germline CDR1 reads SGHTA; CDR2 reads FQGNSA. CDR3 size: 13 residues. This CDR3 is CASSLVGYNEQFS. The DNA of the CDR3 is TGTGCCAGCAGCTTAGTAGGTTACAATGAGCAGTTCTCC.